The sequence of this TCR beta chain was determined in a study of CD8 T cells in ankylosing spondylitis. Whole-study findings and limits: Clones tied to disease were said to be significantly enriched in matched ankylosing spondylitis synovial fluid. Within peripheral blood, clones linked to disease were CD8+ and relatively rare. Existing reports had already noted some motif variants in reactive arthritis synovial fluid and blood.

Trimming stripped 4 bases from V and 6 bases from J, with 10 bases between. The CDR3 runs 13 residues. CDR1 and CDR2 from the germline V gene are SGDLS and YYNGEE. TCRdb redid the calling of the 5' RACE reads with MiXCR, one entry per CDR3 protein. The sample comprises roughly 64,000 distinct CDR3 sequences, about 6.2% of which are singletons, and around 5.3% rests with the top ten. This clonotype occurred many times. Its antigen is unknown. The chain uses TRBV9 and TRBJ2-2; D is undetermined. The specimen sequenced was synovial fluid, either unsorted or a sorted T cell fraction (not recorded which). This clonotype was sampled from a male donor with ankylosing spondylitis. CDR3 DNA: TGTGCCAGCAGCCCCTTGGTCGCCGGGGAGCTGTTTTTT. It translates to CASSPLVAGELFF.